Below are 21 T cell receptor beta chains sequenced from a single sample in a study of T cells in women clearing cervical HPV infection. Produced via immunoSEQ multiplex PCR; TCRdb's table is partial and in-frame only. Its table records roughly 30,000 clones. The sequenced sample consisted of blood buffy coat. The receptors were sampled from a woman between 18 and 75 years old with a cervical HPV16 infection that either progressed to CIN3+ or cleared (not recorded which).

To note about this clone: The read ends 3 residues early relative to the CDR3; the germline J gene fills the gap. The chain uses TRBV7-2 and TRBJ2-7, with D possibly TRBD1 on 6 matching bases. Germline CDR1 reads SGHTA; CDR2 reads FQGNSA. The V and J ends lost 5 bases and 4 bases respectively, with 15 bases between them. The CDR3 is 14 residues long. CDR3 bases read: TGTGCCAGCAGCATCCGGGACACCCGATACGAG. Its protein product is CASSIRDTRYE. The whole CDR3 sequence reads CASSIRDTRYEQYF.

About this clone itself: The CDR3 goes on 3 residues after the read ends, and that part is filled in from the germline J gene. The genes are TRBV5-5 and TRBJ2-2; 9 bases align to TRBD1. J gave up 5 bases and V 6 bases, and 5 bases lay outside the gene matches. CDR3 length equals 14 residues. The germline V gene has CDR1 SGHKS and CDR2 YYEKEE (reference sequence). The DNA read from the CDR3 is TGTGCCAGCACCCGGGACAGGGTTACCGGGGAG. This encodes CASTRDRVTGE. The complete CDR3 sequence is CASTRDRVTGELFF.

As to this clone: Read sequence stops 3 residues before the CDR3 end, and the germline J gene provides the missing end. This rearrangement joins TRBV11-2 to TRBJ1-5; D gene ambiguous. V dropped 0 bases and J dropped 6 bases, with 6 bases sitting between them. CDR1 SGHAT and CDR2 FQNNGV come from the germline V gene. CDR3 length equals 13 residues. CDR3: CASSLERAQPQHF. The DNA read from the CDR3 is TGTGCCAGCAGCTTAGAGCGGGCTCAGCCC.

To note about this clone: The read finishes 3 residues shy of the CDR3 end, and the germline J gene is used to complete it. The chain links TRBV12-3 or TRBV12-4 to TRBJ1-1, with D tentatively TRBD1 (6 bases). The CDR3 is made up of 11 amino acids. The part of the CDR3 DNA that was read is TGTGCCAGCCGGACAGTCCTCGAA. Translating gives CASRTVLE. The whole CDR3 sequence is CASRTVLEAFF.

A remark on this clone: The DNA ends 3 residues before the CDR3 does, and the rest of the CDR3 is filled in from the germline J gene. The chain joins TRBV11-2 to TRBJ2-4; maybe TRBD2 (6 bases). CDR1 SGHAT and CDR2 FQNNGV come from the germline V gene. This CDR3 has 14 residues. The covered CDR3 bases are TGTGCCAGCAGCTTACGCTGGACCCTGGGGGGT. Its protein is CASSLRWTLGG. The CDR3 reads in full as CASSLRWTLGGQYF.

For this clone: The read comes to an end 3 residues before the CDR3 does, leaving the germline J gene to fill in the end. The chain carries TRBV20-1 and TRBJ1-1; D may be TRBD1 (6 bases). Germline V lookup: CDR1 DFQATT, CDR2 SNEGSKA (reference sequence). CDR3 size: 16 residues. V lost 2 bases to trimming and J lost 1 base, with 17 bases between them. The part of the CDR3 DNA that was read is TGCAGTGCTAGATCGTTGGGGGCAAAAAGGAACACTGAA. Residues: CSARSLGAKRNTE. In full, the CDR3 is CSARSLGAKRNTEAFF.

Regarding this clone: The sequence runs out 3 residues before the end of the CDR3; the remainder is reconstructed from the germline J gene. The gene calls are TRBV5-1 and TRBJ1-1; 9 bases match TRBD1. This CDR3 region has 15 residues. Trimming cost V 4 bases and J 4 bases; bases outside gene matches: 8. Germline-derived CDR1 and CDR2 are SGHRS and YFSETQ. The CDR3 DNA, read in part, is TGCGCCAGCAGCATGGGACAGGGATATAGCACTGAA. It specifies CASSMGQGYSTE. The complete CDR3 sequence is CASSMGQGYSTEAFF.

As regards this clone: The observed sequence ends 3 residues before the CDR3 terminus, with the missing tail filled in from the germline J gene. The chain couples TRBV10-3 to TRBJ2-4; D is undetermined. Germline values: CDR1 ENHRY, CDR2 SYGVKD. The length of the CDR3 is 13 residues. Between the trimmed V and J ends, which lost 10 bases and 0 bases, there was a span of 10 bases. The CDR3 spells CATRSEAKNIQYF. CDR3 DNA (partial): TGTGCCACAAGATCAGAAGCCAAAAACATT.

About this clone: The sequence runs out 3 residues before the end of the CDR3; the remainder is reconstructed from the germline J gene. The chain carries TRBV20-1 and TRBJ1-5; 10 bases align to TRBD1. This CDR3 has 17 amino acids. After removal of 6 bases from V and 0 bases from J, the junction contained 11 bases not matched to a gene. CDR1 is DFQATT and CDR2 is SNEGSKA in the germline V gene (reference sequence). CDR3 bases read: TGCAGTGCCATTGGGGACAGGGGAATCAATAGCAATCAGCCC. It encodes CSAIGDRGINSNQP. The full-length CDR3 reads as CSAIGDRGINSNQPQHF.

With respect to this clone: The CDR3 is cut off 3 residues early in the read; its end comes from the germline J gene. The chain combines TRBV20-1 with TRBJ1-1; 8 bases map to TRBD1. J lost 5 bases, V lost 3 bases, and 8 bases had no gene match. CDR3 size: 14 residues. The germline CDR1 and CDR2 sequences are DFQATT and SNEGSKA (reference sequence). The CDR3 loop reads CSARHLGQGTEAFF. The part of the CDR3 DNA that was read is TGCAGTGCTAGGCACCTTGGACAGGGTACTGAA.

As for this clone: The missing CDR3 end, 3 residues past where the read stops, is filled in from the germline J gene. The gene calls are TRBV5-8 and TRBJ2-2; D unresolved. Germline V lookup: CDR1 SGHTS, CDR2 YDEGEE. This CDR3 has 13 amino acids. The V end lost 4 bases, the J end lost 4 bases, and 8 bases lay between the germline ends. CDR3 DNA, as far as it was read: TGTGCCAGCAGCATATCAGTCACCGGGGAG. It codes for CASSISVTGE. The whole CDR3 is CASSISVTGELFF.

With respect to this clone: Read data end 3 residues before the CDR3 end; the end is taken from the germline J gene. The chain couples TRBV7-9 to TRBJ1-2; 10 positions match TRBD1. Germline V gene data show CDR1 as SEHNR and CDR2 as FQNEAQ (reference sequence). This CDR3 has 14 amino acids. The CDR3 sequence is CASSGMTGGNDYTF. The CDR3 DNA, read in part, is TGTGCCAGCAGTGGGATGACAGGGGGCAATGAC.

About this clone: The observed sequence ends 3 residues before the CDR3 terminus, with the missing tail filled in from the germline J gene. The chain couples TRBV7-3 to TRBJ2-1; D is perhaps TRBD2 (6 bases). The CDR3 extends over 15 amino acids. Trimming pared 5 bases from V and 9 bases from J, leaving 20 bases between. CDR1 is SGHTA, CDR2 FQGTGA, per germline. The DNA read from the CDR3 is TGTGCCAGCAGCCAAGTATCGGGGGAACGCAGTGAG. Its protein product is CASSQVSGERSE. The full CDR3 reads CASSQVSGERSEQFF.

On this clone: The read ends 3 residues shy of where the CDR3 ends; the end is completed using the germline J gene. The V and J genes are TRBV20-1 and TRBJ1-2; D is uncertain. Deletions cut 0 bases from V and 7 bases from J, with 9 bases between. The germline CDR1 and CDR2 sequences are DFQATT and SNEGSKA (reference sequence). The CDR3 runs to 12 residues. CDR3 region: CSAREGLGGYTF. The covered CDR3 bases are TGCAGTGCTAGAGAAGGGTTAGGTGGC.

Worth noting for this clone: The CDR3 end lies 3 residues beyond the end of the read and is filled in from the germline J gene. The V and J genes are TRBV5-1 and TRBJ1-4; D perhaps matches TRBD1 (6 bases). The CDR3 has 14 residues. Germline CDR1 and CDR2: SGHRS and YFSETQ. The CDR3 bases that were read are TGCGCCAGCAGCTTCTTGGACAGAAATTCACCA. It translates to CASSFLDRNSP. The CDR3 in its entirety is CASSFLDRNSPLFF. Full variable domain (rest looked up from reference TRBV5-1 and TRBJ1-4): KAGVTQTPRYLIKTRGQQVTLSCSPISGHRSVSWYQQTPGQGLQFLFEYFSETQRNKGNFPGRFSGRQFSNSRSEMNVSTLELGDSALYLCASSFLDRNSPLFFGSGTQLSVL.

Points on this clone: The read comes to an end 3 residues before the CDR3 does, leaving the germline J gene to fill in the end. The chain carries TRBV20-1 and TRBJ2-1; 11 nucleotides match TRBD2. Germline CDR1 is DFQATT and CDR2 is SNEGSKA (reference sequence). V was pared by 1 base and J by 4 bases, with 12 bases of the junction left unmatched. CDR3 size: 18 residues. CDR3 sequence reads: CSARGLAGGIIKYNEQFF. The covered CDR3 bases are TGCAGTGCTAGAGGGCTAGCGGGGGGAATTATCAAGTACAATGAG.

About this clone: The DNA ends 3 residues before the CDR3 does, and the rest of the CDR3 is filled in from the germline J gene. The chain couples TRBV20-1 to TRBJ2-7; TRBD2 matches at 12 bases. CDR3 length: 14 amino acids. V trimming: 5 bases; J trimming: 4 bases; junction bases outside the gene matches: 6. Per the germline V gene, CDR1 is DFQATT and CDR2 is SNEGSKA (reference sequence). This CDR3 reads CSASSGTSGYEQYF. The CDR3 DNA, read in part, is TGCAGTGCTTCCTCCGGGACTAGCGGGTACGAG.

With respect to this clone: Read data end 3 residues before the CDR3 end; the end is taken from the germline J gene. This chain connects TRBV7-6 to TRBJ1-4; D unresolved. The CDR3 has 17 amino acids. V was shortened by 0 bases and J by 4 bases, with 15 bases between the two germline ends. The germline CDR1 and CDR2 sequences are SGHVS and FNYEAQ. CDR3 protein: CASSLAPAGLDNEKLFF. The sequenced part of the CDR3 DNA is TGTGCCAGCAGCTTAGCGCCTGCGGGCCTTGATAATGAAAAA.

In regard to this clone: One junction end disagrees with the germline gene, perhaps due to a read error. The CDR3 end lies 3 residues beyond the end of the read and is filled in from the germline J gene. Other DNA sequences within the sample encode an identical CDR3. The chain joins TRBV18 to TRBJ1-3; TRBD1 matches 7 bases. This CDR3 contains 16 residues. Per germline, CDR1 KGHSH and CDR2 LQKENI. The CDR3 sequence is CASSPNSGGSGNTIYF. The part of the CDR3 DNA that was read is TGTGCCAGCTCACCCAATTCAGGGGGATCTGGAAACACA.

A note on this clone: Read coverage stops 3 residues before the CDR3 terminus; the germline J gene supplies the remainder. The chain couples TRBV10-3 to TRBJ2-1; 9 nucleotides agree with TRBD1. Germline values: CDR1 ENHRY, CDR2 SYGVKD. The CDR3 has 15 amino acids. The junction had 7 bases not matched to a gene; V was cut back by 6 bases and J by 4 bases. Incomplete CDR3 DNA: TGTGCCATCAGCGACCCGGGACAGGGTTACAATGAG. This translates into CAISDPGQGYNE. The full CDR3 reads CAISDPGQGYNEQFF.

Worth noting for this clone: With the read ending 3 residues before the CDR3 end, the germline J gene is used to fill in that end. This chain joins TRBV7-8 and TRBJ2-2; 9 bases fit TRBD1. The germline gives CDR1 SGHVS, CDR2 FQNEAQ. CDR3 length equals 15 residues. The CDR3 is CASSLGGTGRRPLFF. The sequenced part of the CDR3 DNA is TGTGCCAGCAGCTTGGGTGGGACAGGGCGTAGGCCG. The variable domain in full, completed from reference TRBV7-8 and TRBJ2-2, reads GAGVSQSPRYKVAKRGQDVALRCDPISGHVSLFWYQQALGQGPEFLTYFQNEAQLDKSGLPSDRFFAERPEGSVSTLKIQRTQQEDSAVYLCASSLGGTGRRPLFFGEGSRLTVL.